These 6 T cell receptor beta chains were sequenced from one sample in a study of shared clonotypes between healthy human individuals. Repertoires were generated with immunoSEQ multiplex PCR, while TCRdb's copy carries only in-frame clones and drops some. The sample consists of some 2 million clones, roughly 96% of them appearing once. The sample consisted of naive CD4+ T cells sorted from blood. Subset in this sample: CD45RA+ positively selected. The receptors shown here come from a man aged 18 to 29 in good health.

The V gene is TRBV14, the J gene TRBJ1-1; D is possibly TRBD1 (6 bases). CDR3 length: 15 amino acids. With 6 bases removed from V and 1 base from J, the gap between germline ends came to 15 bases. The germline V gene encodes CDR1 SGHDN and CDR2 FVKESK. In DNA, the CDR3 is TGTGCCAGCAGTTTATCAGGGGCGACGAACACTGAAGCTTTCTTT. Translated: CASSLSGATNTEAFF.

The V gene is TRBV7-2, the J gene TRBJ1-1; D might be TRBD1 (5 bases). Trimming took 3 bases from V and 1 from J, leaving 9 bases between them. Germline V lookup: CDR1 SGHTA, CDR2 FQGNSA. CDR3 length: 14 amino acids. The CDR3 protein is CASSLGPANTEAFF. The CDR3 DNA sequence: TGTGCCAGCAGCTTGGGACCCGCGAACACTGAAGCTTTCTTT. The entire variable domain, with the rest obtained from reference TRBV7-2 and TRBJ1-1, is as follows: GAGVSQSPSNKVTEKGKDVELRCDPISGHTALYWYRQSLGQGLEFLIYFQGNSAPDKSGLPSDRFSAERTGGSVSTLTIQRTQQEDSAVYLCASSLGPANTEAFFGQGTRLTVV.

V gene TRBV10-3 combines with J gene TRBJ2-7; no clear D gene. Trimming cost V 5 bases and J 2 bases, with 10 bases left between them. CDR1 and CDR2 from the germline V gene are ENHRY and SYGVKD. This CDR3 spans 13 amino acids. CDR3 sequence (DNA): TGTGCCATCAGTCCCAGCGAACCCTACGAGCAGTACTTC. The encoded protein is CAISPSEPYEQYF.

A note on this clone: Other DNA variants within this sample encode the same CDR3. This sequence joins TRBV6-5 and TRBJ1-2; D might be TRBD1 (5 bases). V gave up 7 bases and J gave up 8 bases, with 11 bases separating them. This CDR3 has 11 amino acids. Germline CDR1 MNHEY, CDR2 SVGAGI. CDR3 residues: CASTQGEGYTF. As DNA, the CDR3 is TGTGCCAGCACGCAGGGAGAAGGCTACACCTTC.

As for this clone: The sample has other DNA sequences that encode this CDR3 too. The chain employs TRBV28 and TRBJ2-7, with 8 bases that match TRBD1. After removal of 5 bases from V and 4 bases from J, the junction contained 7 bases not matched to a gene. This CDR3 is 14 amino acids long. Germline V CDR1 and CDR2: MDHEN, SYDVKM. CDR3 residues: CASSPGQGSYEQYF. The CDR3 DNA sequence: TGTGCCAGCAGTCCCGGACAGGGTTCTTACGAGCAGTACTTC. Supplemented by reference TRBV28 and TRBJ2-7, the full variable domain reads DVKVTQSSRYLVKRTGEKVFLECVQDMDHENMFWYRQDPGLGLRLIYFSYDVKMKEKGDIPEGYSVSREKKERFSLILESASTNQTSMYLCASSPGQGSYEQYFGPGTRLTVT.

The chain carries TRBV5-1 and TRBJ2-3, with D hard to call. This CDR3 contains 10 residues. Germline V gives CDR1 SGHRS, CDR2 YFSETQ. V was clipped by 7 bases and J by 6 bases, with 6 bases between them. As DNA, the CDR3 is TGCGCCAGCTTTTCCGATACGCAGTATTTT. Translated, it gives CASFSDTQYF.